This entry lists 25 T cell receptor beta chains sequenced from one sample in a study of shared clonotypes between healthy human individuals. Data came from immunoSEQ multiplex PCR; TCRdb stores just in-frame clones and leaves some out. The sample carries some 2 million clones, 85% to 95% recorded once. Sequencing input: naive CD4+ T cells sorted from blood. Subset meaning: CD45RA+ positively selected. These receptor sequences come from a man between 18 and 35 years old in good health.

The rearrangement uses TRBV4-1 and TRBJ1-2; D is perhaps TRBD1 (5 bases). This CDR3 spans 15 amino acids. The germline V gene encodes CDR1 MGHRA and CDR2 YSYEKL. The germline V and J ends were trimmed by 4 bases and 4 bases, with 16 bases remaining between them. The chain's CDR3 is CASSPGGKSGYGYTF. CDR3 nucleotides: TGCGCCAGCAGCCCGGGGGGGAAATCAGGCTATGGCTACACCTTC.

This chain's CDR3 is CASSATGQAASPNTEAFF. In nucleotides, the CDR3 is TGCGCCAGCAGCGCTACAGGACAGGCAGCGTCCCCGAACACTGAAGCTTTCTTT. V and J are TRBV5-1 and TRBJ1-1; 7 bases line up with TRBD1. Unmatched junction bases numbered 16, after V lost 4 bases and J lost 1 base. This CDR3 has 18 residues. The germline gives CDR1 SGHRS, CDR2 YFSETQ.

The J gene is TRBJ1-2, the V gene TRBV6-1, with D hard to call. Germline V gives CDR1 MNHNS, CDR2 SASEGT. V was shortened by 2 bases and J by 0 bases, with 7 bases between the two germline ends. This CDR3 spans 14 amino acids. CDR3: CASSEKRPNYGYTF. The DNA of the CDR3 is TGTGCCAGCAGTGAAAAGCGTCCTAACTATGGCTACACCTTC.

V and J are TRBV6-1 and TRBJ2-3, with D perhaps TRBD1 (5 bases). Germline CDR1 and CDR2: MNHNS and SASEGT. CDR3 size: 15 residues. V dropped 7 bases and J dropped 0 bases, with 14 bases sitting between them. CDR3 nucleotides: TGTGCCAGCAATTTCGGAAGGGGCAGCACAGATACGCAGTATTTT. Residues: CASNFGRGSTDTQYF.

The rearrangement uses TRBV28 and TRBJ1-6; 9 positions match TRBD1. The junction had 6 bases not matched to a gene; V was cut back by 6 bases and J by 6 bases. This CDR3 spans 15 amino acids. CDR1 is MDHEN and CDR2 is SYDVKM in the germline V gene. The CDR3 nucleotides are TGTGCCAGCAGGGGACAGGGCCAACCTAATTCACCCCTCCACTTT. Its translation is CASRGQGQPNSPLHF.

V gene TRBV6-1 combines with J gene TRBJ2-2; 11 nucleotides align to TRBD2. Losses at the gene ends were 8 bases for V and 0 bases for J; bases not matched to a gene: 2. Germline V gene data show CDR1 as MNHNS and CDR2 as SASEGT. The CDR3 is made up of 15 amino acids. The CDR3 here is CASLTSGTNTGELFF. In DNA, the CDR3 is TGTGCCAGCCTGACTAGCGGGACGAACACCGGGGAGCTGTTTTTT.

The chain recombines TRBV5-1 with TRBJ1-1, with TRBD1 matching over 7 bases. Germline V gives CDR1 SGHRS, CDR2 YFSETQ. There are 15 residues in the CDR3. The trim removed 4 bases at V and 4 bases at J, leaving 10 bases unmatched. As DNA, the CDR3 is TGCGCCAGCAGCATGACAGGGACGAGTGGCACTGAAGCTTTCTTT. Protein: CASSMTGTSGTEAFF.

In this sample, this clone turned up once. The chain employs TRBV28 and TRBJ2-4, with D uncertain. With 6 bases removed from V and 7 bases from J, the gap between germline ends came to 13 bases. The CDR3 sequence is 13 residues long. Germline V lookup: CDR1 MDHEN, CDR2 SYDVKM. CDR3 sequence (DNA): TGTGCCAGCAGAGCCGTTGACGCGAACATTCAGTACTTC. It codes for CASRAVDANIQYF.

V is TRBV10-3 and J is TRBJ1-3, with 9 bases lining up with TRBD1. J gave up 2 bases and V 4 bases, and 3 bases lay outside the gene matches. The CDR3 has 15 amino acids. CDR1 is ENHRY and CDR2 is SYGVKD in the germline V gene. The chain's CDR3 is CAISAGQGAGNTIYF. The CDR3 DNA reads TGTGCCATCAGTGCGGGACAGGGAGCTGGAAACACCATATATTTT.

The chain uses TRBV7-9 and TRBJ2-5; D is undetermined. V was pared by 5 bases and J by 6 bases, with 10 bases between. The CDR3 sequence is 12 residues long. The germline CDR1 and CDR2 sequences are SEHNR and FQNEAQ (reference sequence). The CDR3 DNA reads TGTGCCAGCAGCCTCGACCAGCAGACCCAGTACTTC. This codes for CASSLDQQTQYF.

CDR3 in DNA: TGTGCCAGCAGTTTTGGGTCCATTCAGGGGTATAATTCACCCCTCCACTTT. This encodes CASSFGSIQGYNSPLHF. The chain combines TRBV28 with TRBJ1-6, with a possible D match to TRBD1 (6 bases). Germline CDR1 is MDHEN and CDR2 is SYDVKM. V lost 3 bases and J 4 bases, leaving 16 bases between the germline ends. The length of the CDR3 is 17 residues.

Concerning this clone itself: Within the sample, other DNA sequences also encode this same CDR3. This chain connects TRBV5-4 to TRBJ2-3, with D possibly matching TRBD1 (5 bases). V lost 0 bases, J lost 4 bases, and 12 bases lay in between. The germline V gene encodes CDR1 SGHNT and CDR2 YYREEE (reference sequence). The CDR3 covers 15 residues. The CDR3 sequence is CASSLGGASADTQYF. For the CDR3, the DNA is TGTGCCAGCAGCTTGGGTGGGGCTAGTGCAGATACGCAGTATTTT.

V and J are TRBV18 and TRBJ2-5, with 7 bases that match TRBD1. The junction had 1 base not matched to a gene; V was cut back by 0 bases and J by 0 bases. The germline CDR1 and CDR2 sequences are KGHSH and LQKENI. This CDR3 comprises 15 residues. DNA of the CDR3: TGTGCCAGCTCACCACCCGGGACAGACCAAGAGACCCAGTACTTC. Its protein product is CASSPPGTDQETQYF. Looking up the rest from reference TRBV18 and TRBJ2-5 gives the full variable domain: NAGVMQNPRHLVRRRGQEARLRCSPMKGHSHVYWYRQLPEEGLKFMVYLQKENIIDESGMPKERFSAEFPKEGPSILRIQQVVRGDSAAYFCASSPPGTDQETQYFGPGTRLLVL.

This clone was seen only once. This chain joins TRBV11-2 and TRBJ1-6; TRBD1 might be the D (5 bases). Trimming shortened V by 2 bases and J by 8 bases, and 13 bases separated the two germline ends. This CDR3 has 15 amino acids. Germline values: CDR1 SGHAT, CDR2 FQNNGV. CDR3 region: CASSLFQGGDSPLHF. The DNA of the CDR3 is TGTGCCAGCAGCTTATTCCAGGGCGGCGATTCACCCCTCCACTTT.

V gene TRBV7-8 combines with J gene TRBJ2-5, with D unclear. The V end lost 5 bases, the J end lost 1 base, and 14 bases lay between the germline ends. Germline values: CDR1 SGHVS, CDR2 FQNEAQ. The CDR3 sequence is 15 residues long. The CDR3 reads CASSPGPPAQETQYF. CDR3 DNA sequence: TGTGCCAGCAGCCCCGGACCCCCTGCCCAAGAGACCCAGTACTTC. Full variable domain (rest looked up from reference TRBV7-8 and TRBJ2-5): GAGVSQSPRYKVAKRGQDVALRCDPISGHVSLFWYQQALGQGPEFLTYFQNEAQLDKSGLPSDRFFAERPEGSVSTLKIQRTQQEDSAVYLCASSPGPPAQETQYFGPGTRLLVL.

This clone was seen more than once but under ten times. The rearrangement joins TRBV4-3 to TRBJ1-2, with 7 bases identical to TRBD1. The CDR3 totals 14 residues. The germline gives CDR1 LGHNA, CDR2 YSLEER. The J segment lost 5 bases and the V segment lost 3 bases, leaving 6 bases of the junction unmatched. CDR3 residues: CASSHAGTEYGYTF. The CDR3 DNA sequence: TGCGCCAGCAGCCATGCCGGGACAGAATATGGCTACACCTTC.

The chain uses TRBV5-1 and TRBJ1-1; D remains unclear. V gave up 4 bases and J gave up 0 bases, with 10 bases separating them. Germline CDR1 reads SGHRS; CDR2 reads YFSETQ. The CDR3 is 14 amino acids. CDR3 region: CASSRGSLNTEAFF. Written as DNA, the CDR3 is TGCGCCAGCAGCAGAGGCAGCTTGAACACTGAAGCTTTCTTT.

About this clone itself: The junction departs from the called germline gene at one end, perhaps through a read error. This chain uses TRBV7-9 with TRBJ2-7, with a possible D match to TRBD1 (6 bases). CDR1 SEHNR and CDR2 FQNEAQ come from the germline V gene (reference sequence). CDR3 size: 14 residues. CDR3 nucleotide sequence: TGTGCCAACAGCTTACAAAAAAACGACAGGGAGCAGTACTTC. Translation: CANSLQKNDREQYF.

The chain carries TRBV9 and TRBJ1-1; D unclear. The germline V and J ends were trimmed by 0 bases and 5 bases, with 11 bases remaining between them. The CDR3 covers 14 residues. The germline V gene has CDR1 SGDLS and CDR2 YYNGEE. CDR3 nucleotides: TGTGCCAGCAGCGTAGGTACAGTAGAAACTGAAGCTTTCTTT. Protein product: CASSVGTVETEAFF.

The rearrangement uses TRBV5-1 and TRBJ2-5; 12 bases fit TRBD1. Germline V gene lookup returns CDR1 SGHRS and CDR2 YFSETQ. With 4 bases clipped from V and 5 bases from J, the junction kept 6 bases outside the gene matches. The length of the CDR3 is 15 residues. The CDR3 DNA reads as TGCGCCAGCAGCCAGGGACAGGGGGCGCCCGAGACCCAGTACTTC. This codes for CASSQGQGAPETQYF.

V usage is TRBV7-2 and J usage is TRBJ1-2; the D is unclear. The germline gives CDR1 SGHTA, CDR2 FQGNSA. V was clipped by 1 base and J by 1 base, with 16 bases between them. The CDR3 totals 17 residues. The CDR3 loop reads CASSLDRVAELNYGYTF. The CDR3, as DNA: TGTGCCAGCAGCTTAGATCGGGTGGCTGAGCTTAACTATGGCTACACCTTC.

CDR3 loop: CASSESGLTYEQYF. In DNA form, the CDR3 reads TGCGCCAGCAGTGAGTCGGGGCTGACCTACGAGCAGTACTTC. The chain has TRBV10-1 and TRBJ2-7; tentative D call: TRBD1 (5 bases). Germline assignment: CDR1 WNHNN and CDR2 SYGVQD (reference sequence). This CDR3 is 14 amino acids long. V lost 0 bases and J 2 bases, leaving 8 bases between the germline ends.

The chain recombines TRBV10-3 with TRBJ1-6; D perhaps matches TRBD1 (6 bases). The germline V and J ends were trimmed by 10 bases and 10 bases, with 23 bases remaining between them. The CDR3 loop spans 15 amino acids. The germline gives CDR1 ENHRY, CDR2 SYGVKD. This CDR3 reads CATSPRTDRPSPLHF. The CDR3 bases are TGTGCCACTTCCCCTCGGACAGACCGACCCTCACCCCTCCACTTT.

Comments on this clone: Within the sample, other DNA sequences also encode this same CDR3. The J gene is TRBJ1-6, the V gene TRBV11-3, with no clear D. Trimming took off 1 base at V and 8 bases at J, with 6 bases between the two ends. The CDR3 totals 13 residues. CDR1 and CDR2 (germline): SGHNT, YENEEA. This CDR3 reads CASSLVRDSPLHF. The CDR3 nucleotides are TGTGCCAGCAGCTTAGTGAGGGATTCACCCCTCCACTTT.

The count of this clone is one. CDR3 sequence: CASSLTSGVVHEQYF. The CDR3 nucleotides are TGTGCCAGCAGCCTGACTAGCGGTGTAGTCCACGAGCAGTACTTC. The J gene is TRBJ2-7, the V gene TRBV11-2, with 9 nucleotides matching TRBD2. Germline V gives CDR1 SGHAT, CDR2 FQNNGV. This CDR3 has 15 residues. After removal of 5 bases from V and 5 bases from J, the junction contained 10 bases not matched to a gene.